This is a list of T cell receptor beta chains from one sample in a study of long-term antiretroviral therapy in people with HIV. Sequencing was performed with immunoSEQ multiplex PCR; in TCRdb, only in-frame clones are kept and a portion is missing. The table has 20,000 to 25,000 clones, roughly 92% seen once. This specimen consisted of unsorted PBMCs, obtained 4.4 years after starting antiretroviral therapy. The receptors shown here come from a woman aged 45 to 65 with HIV. CDR3s include the opening cysteine and the closing phenylalanine or tryptophan. Fields, in order: D gene, V gene, clone size, J gene, CDR3 DNA, CDR3 protein. A D gene is named only where the DNA matches it firmly. Not every row has a clone size; where given, it reads once, few, many or a size class.

>TRBD2|TRBV9|NA|TRBJ2-5
TGTGCCAGCAGCGTAGCTTCGGCTAGCGGGCCGTTTGCAGAGACCCAGTACTTC
CASSVASASGPFAETQYF
>NA|TRBV11-2|NA|TRBJ1-4
TGTGCCAGCAGCCCCGGGTGGGGGGCAACTAATGAAAAACTGTTTTTT
CASSPGWGATNEKLFF
>NA|TRBV7-3|NA|TRBJ1-2
TGTGCCAGCAGCTTACAGCGGGGTTTGCTCGATGGCTACACCTTC
CASSLQRGLLDGYTF
>TRBD1|TRBV6-6|NA|TRBJ1-6
TGTGCCAGCAGGGCCCCGGGACAGGATAATTCACCCCTCCACTTT
CASRAPGQDNSPLHF
>TRBD1|TRBV9|NA|TRBJ1-4
TGTGCCAGCAGCGTAGGCGGGACAGGGGATGAAAAACTGTTTTTT
CASSVGGTGDEKLFF
>TRBD2|TRBV29-1|NA|TRBJ2-5
TGCAGCGTTGGAGAACTAGCGGGGGGCCCGCAAGAGACCCAGTACTTC
CSVGELAGGPQETQYF
>NA|TRBV2|NA|TRBJ1-4
TGTGCCAGCAGTGTATCTTGGGTTTCTAATGAAAAACTGTTTTTT
CASSVSWVSNEKLFF
>TRBD1|TRBV2|NA|TRBJ2-5
TGTGCCAGCATTGCAGACAGGGGGCGGGAAGAGACCCAGTACTTC
CASIADRGREETQYF
>NA|TRBV7-2|NA|TRBJ1-3
TGTGCCAGCAGCTTAGATGGGGGCTACTCTGGAAACACCATATATTTT
CASSLDGGYSGNTIYF
>NA|TRBV2|NA|TRBJ2-1
TGTGCCAGCAGTGAACTACAGGGAGGACCATACAATGAGCAGTTCTTC
CASSELQGGPYNEQFF
>TRBD1|TRBV12-5|NA|TRBJ1-1
TGTGCTAGTGGTCCCGACAGGGTAGGGAACACTGAAGCTTTCTTT
CASGPDRVGNTEAFF
>NA|TRBV10-3|NA|TRBJ2-7
TGTGCCACCACCTCAGCTATACCTACAGACGAGCAGTACTTC
CATTSAIPTDEQYF
>TRBD2|TRBV7-8|NA|TRBJ2-7
TGTGCCAGCAGCTTAGTCTTTGCGGACCTAGCGGGCCTCTACGAGCAGTACTTC
CASSLVFADLAGLYEQYF
>NA|TRBV30|few|TRBJ1-6
TGTGCCTGGAGTGAATATAATTCACCCCTCCACTTT
CAWSEYNSPLHF
>NA|TRBV7-3|NA|TRBJ2-6
TGTGCCAGCAGCTCGGCTGGGGCCAACGTCCTGACTTTC
CASSSAGANVLTF
>TRBD1|TRBV29-1|NA|TRBJ2-5
TGCAGCGTTGAGACAGGGAAAATACAAGAGACCCAGTACTTC
CSVETGKIQETQYF
>NA|TRBV7-9|NA|TRBJ1-2
TGTGCCAGCAGCTTCGGGGGGACCGACGGCTACACCTTC
CASSFGGTDGYTF
>TRBD1|TRBV11-2|NA|TRBJ2-1
TGTGCCAGCAGCCGGGACAGGGTAGGGTACAATGAGCAGTTCTTC
CASSRDRVGYNEQFF
>TRBD1|TRBV4-3|NA|TRBJ2-7
TGCGCCAGCAGCCCCGGGACAGGGGACCCCTACGAGCAGTACTTC
CASSPGTGDPYEQYF
>NA|TRBV9|once|TRBJ2-7
TGTGCCAGCAGCGTAGGGGCGAAGGGAGGCTACGAGCAGTACTTC
CASSVGAKGGYEQYF
>TRBD1|TRBV6-1|NA|TRBJ1-2
TGTGCCAGCGGTGGGACAGGGAATTACTATGGCTACACCTTC
CASGGTGNYYGYTF
>NA|TRBV7-3|NA|TRBJ1-6
TGTGCCAGCAGCTTAAGACGGACGGGACCCAATTCACCCCTCCACTTT
CASSLRRTGPNSPLHF
>NA|TRBV4-3|NA|TRBJ1-2
TGCGCCAGCAGCCAAGATGTTTACAGTCCCCTCTATGGCTACACCTTC
CASSQDVYSPLYGYTF
>TRBD1|TRBV18|NA|TRBJ2-5
TGTGCCAGCTCACCACCGGCAGGGGGCGAGACCCAGTACTTC
CASSPPAGGETQYF
>NA|TRBV5-1|NA|TRBJ2-5
TGCGCCAGCAGCTACTACCAAGAGACCCAGTACTTC
CASSYYQETQYF
>NA|TRBV4-3|NA|TRBJ2-2
TGCGCCAGCAGCCGAGACGGGTTTGCGAACACCGGGGAGCTGTTTTTT
CASSRDGFANTGELFF
>TRBD1|TRBV19|once|TRBJ2-5
TGTGCCAGTAGTATTGCAGGGGGAGAGACCCAGTACTTC
CASSIAGGETQYF
>NA|TRBV6-6|NA|TRBJ1-5
TGTGCCAGCAGTCCCCAGGGCGAGCAGCCCCAGCATTTT
CASSPQGEQPQHF
>TRBD2|TRBV5-1|NA|TRBJ2-2
TGCGCCAGCAGAGCCGGGACTAGCGGTGAAGGGGAGCTGTTTTTT
CASRAGTSGEGELFF
>NA|TRBV10-1|NA|TRBJ1-3
TGCGCCAGCAGTGAGTTCCCCGCAGGGTGCCCACTTTACGGAAACACCATATATTTT
CASSEFPAGCPLYGNTIYF
>NA|TRBV15|NA|TRBJ1-1
TGTGCCACCAGCAGAGATCGAACTGAAGCTTTCTTT
CATSRDRTEAFF
>TRBD1|TRBV5-5|NA|TRBJ2-7
TGTGCCAGCAGGGAGGGACAGGGACCCTACGAGCAGTACTTC
CASREGQGPYEQYF
>TRBD1|TRBV5-6|NA|TRBJ1-2
TGTGCCAGCAGCCCGGACAGGGACGGCTACACCTTC
CASSPDRDGYTF
>NA|TRBV5-6|NA|TRBJ1-2
TGTGCCAGCAGCTTGGAGGGACGGCCCTATGGCTACACCTTC
CASSLEGRPYGYTF
>NA|TRBV19|once|TRBJ2-7
TGTGCCAGTAGTATACAGCAGGGCCCTTACGAGCAGTACTTC
CASSIQQGPYEQYF
>TRBD1|TRBV6-6|NA|TRBJ2-2
TGTGCCAGCAGGGGGACAGGGAACACCGGGGAGCTGTTTTTT
CASRGTGNTGELFF
>TRBD1|TRBV5-1|NA|TRBJ2-7
TGCGCCAGCAGCTTGAGTTCAGGGGGAGTTTACGAGCAGTACTTC
CASSLSSGGVYEQYF
>TRBD2|TRBV4-1|NA|TRBJ2-1
TGCGCCAGCAGCCAATCTTCTGCGGGGGGGCTCCATGAGCAGTTCTTC
CASSQSSAGGLHEQFF
>TRBD1|TRBV30|NA|TRBJ1-5
TGTGCCTGGAAGACAGGGGGCAATCAGCCCCAGCATTTT
CAWKTGGNQPQHF
>NA|TRBV4-3|NA|TRBJ1-4
TGCGCCAGCAGCCAAGAAGGGAGGTATGAAGAAAAACTGTTTTTT
CASSQEGRYEEKLFF
>TRBD1|TRBV14|NA|TRBJ1-2
TGTGCCAGCAGCCAAGGATCGGGACAGAGAGAACGTAACTATGGCTACACCTTC
CASSQGSGQRERNYGYTF
>NA|TRBV11-2|NA|TRBJ1-1
TGTGCCAGCAGCTTAGTCGTTTTGGCAGCTATTAACACTGAAGCTTTCTTT
CASSLVVLAAINTEAFF
>NA|TRBV19|NA|TRBJ1-3
TGTGCCAGTAGCCAGGATATTGGAAACACCATATATTTT
CASSQDIGNTIYF
>TRBD1|TRBV5-1|NA|TRBJ1-1
TGCGCCAGCAGCTTGGCCGGGACAGGGATCACTGAAGCTTTCTTT
CASSLAGTGITEAFF
>NA|TRBV4-2|NA|TRBJ1-3
TGTGCCAGCAGCCGAAACGGGGGAAACACCATATATTTT
CASSRNGGNTIYF
>NA|TRBV2|NA|TRBJ2-7
TGTGCCAGCAAGATAGGGCCTACCTCCTACGAGCAGTACTTC
CASKIGPTSYEQYF
>TRBD1|TRBV6-6|NA|TRBJ1-4
TGTGCCAGCAGTTACAGGGACAGCCGTAATGAAAAACTGTTTTTT
CASSYRDSRNEKLFF
>NA|TRBV2|NA|TRBJ2-4
TGTGCCAGCACTGTGAGTGGCCCCGGACGACTAAAAAACATTCAGTACTTC
CASTVSGPGRLKNIQYF
>NA|TRBV7-7|NA|TRBJ2-7
TGTGCTAGCAGCTTAGGAACAGCGACCTACGAGCAGTACTTC
CASSLGTATYEQYF
>NA|TRBV11-2|NA|TRBJ2-5
TGTGCCAGCAGCCCCCCCCACAGGGAGACCCAGTACTTC
CASSPPHRETQYF
>NA|TRBV4-1|NA|TRBJ1-5
TGCGCCAGCAGCCAAGTCTACGATAGCAATCAGCCCCAGCATTTT
CASSQVYDSNQPQHF
>NA|TRBV7-2|NA|TRBJ2-5
TGTGCCAGCAGACGTGACAGCCTCTTACAAGAGACCCAGTACTTC
CASRRDSLLQETQYF
>NA|TRBV15|NA|TRBJ2-6
TGTGCCACCAGCAGAGAAGCGCCCTCTGGGGCCAACGTCCTGACTTTC
CATSREAPSGANVLTF
>NA|TRBV7-9|once|TRBJ1-1
TGTGCCAGCAGCTTAGTTTACGGGGAGGACACTGAAGCTTTCTTT
CASSLVYGEDTEAFF
>TRBD1|TRBV5-1|NA|TRBJ2-5
TGCGCCAGCAGCTTGGATGCAGGGGGCGGCAAAGAGACCCAGTACTTC
CASSLDAGGGKETQYF
>TRBD2|TRBV30|NA|TRBJ2-2
TGTGCCTGGACTACTAGCGGGGGGGCCCCCGGGGAGCTGTTTTTT
CAWTTSGGAPGELFF
>TRBD1|TRBV6-5|NA|TRBJ1-4
TGTGCCAGCAGTTCGGGACAGGGTCGCGAAAAACTGTTTTTT
CASSSGQGREKLFF